These 16 T cell receptor beta chains share one sample of origin, sequenced in a study of blood T cells in healthy people across ages. It was with a sample-barcoded 5' primer and a J-beta primer mix that a second PCR of about 7 to 12 cycles was run. Using its own MiXCR run on the 5' RACE reads, TCRdb lists one record per CDR3 protein. Here the sample spans about 2 million distinct CDR3 sequences, about 50% being singletons. The specimen was blood. The receptor set was obtained from a woman in her thirties or forties in good health.

This chain connects TRBV7-2 to TRBJ2-4; 11 positions agree with TRBD2. V lost 1 base to trimming and J lost 4 bases; unmatched junction nucleotides: 3. The CDR3 sequence is 16 residues long. The germline V gene encodes CDR1 SGHTA and CDR2 FQGNSA. The CDR3 region is CASSLGPSGGKNIQYF. Written as DNA, the CDR3 is TGTGCCAGCAGCTTAGGGCCTAGCGGGGGGAAAAACATTCAGTACTTC.

This clonotype has just a few counts. V and J are TRBV6-5 and TRBJ2-7, with 7 positions matching TRBD1. Trimming removed 7 bases from V and 0 bases from J; junction bases left unmatched: 9. The V gene's germline CDR1 is MNHEY and CDR2 SVGAGI. There are 15 residues in the CDR3. The chain's CDR3 is CASKQYRDSSYEQYF. DNA of the CDR3: TGTGCCAGCAAACAATACCGGGACAGCTCCTACGAGCAGTACTTC.

This chain joins TRBV20-1 and TRBJ2-7; 9 positions agree with TRBD2. This CDR3 is 16 amino acids long. Germline CDR1 reads DFQATT; CDR2 reads SNEGSKA (reference sequence). Germline trimming cut 0 bases from V and 9 bases from J; bases unmatched to any gene: 15. DNA for the CDR3: TGCAGTGCTAGAGATGGCCTAGCGGGGCCGATGGAGCGGCAGTACTTC. This gives the protein CSARDGLAGPMERQYF.

The chain combines TRBV15 with TRBJ2-1; 7 nucleotides match TRBD2. Germline CDR1 and CDR2: LNHNV and YYDKDF (reference sequence). There are 17 residues in the CDR3. The trim removed 0 bases at V and 2 bases at J, leaving 7 bases unmatched. In nucleotides, the CDR3 is TGTGCCACCAGCAGAGATCGGGCGGGGGAGACCTACAATGAGCAGTTCTTC. The encoded protein is CATSRDRAGETYNEQFF. Full variable domain (remainder filled in from reference TRBV15 and TRBJ2-1): DAMVIQNPRYQVTQFGKPVTLSCSQTLNHNVMYWYQQKSSQAPKLLFHYYDKDFNNEADTPDNFQSRRPNTSFCFLDIRSPGLGDTAMYLCATSRDRAGETYNEQFFGPGTRLTVL.

This clonotype was detected only once. This chain joins TRBV27 and TRBJ2-3; D is perhaps TRBD1 or TRBD2 (6 bases each). The V end was cut by 3 bases, the J end by 5 bases, with 15 bases between. In germline, CDR1 is MNHEY, CDR2 SMNVEV (reference sequence). CDR3 length: 15 amino acids. In DNA, the CDR3 is TGTGCCAGCAGTTTCTATGGGGGGCCTAGAGATACGCAGTATTTT. Its translation is CASSFYGGPRDTQYF.

V usage is TRBV4-3 and J usage is TRBJ1-2; no reliable D call. The CDR3 runs 15 residues. V lost 4 bases and J lost 2, with 14 bases in between. Germline V gene sequence: CDR1 LGHNA, CDR2 YSLEER. The CDR3 coding sequence is TGCGCCAGCAGCCTAGAGCGGGCAGGAAACTATGGCTACACCTTC. It yields the protein CASSLERAGNYGYTF.

V gene TRBV29-1 combines with J gene TRBJ2-7, with unresolved D. Trimming left V 1 base short and J 0 bases short, with 10 bases between. The CDR3 runs to 14 residues. CDR1 and CDR2 from the germline V gene are SQVTM and ANQGSEA. CDR3 protein: CSVEGVGSSYEQYF. The DNA for the CDR3 is TGCAGCGTTGAAGGGGTGGGCAGCTCCTACGAGCAGTACTTC.

The rearrangement uses TRBV5-1 and TRBJ2-5; the D call may be TRBD1 or TRBD2 (5 bases each). The CDR3 covers 15 residues. Germline-derived CDR1 and CDR2 are SGHRS and YFSETQ. Trimming pared 0 bases from V and 5 bases from J, leaving 14 bases between. CDR3 coding DNA: TGCGCCAGCAGCTTGGGGGACCGCGGCTGGGAGACCCAGTACTTC. Translation gives CASSLGDRGWETQYF.

The chain couples TRBV7-9 to TRBJ2-7; 13 nucleotides agree with TRBD2. CDR3 length: 16 residues. Germline V gene data show CDR1 as SEHNR and CDR2 as FQNEAQ (reference sequence). V dropped 5 bases and J dropped 3; count of bases not matched to a gene: 7. The CDR3 DNA reads TGTGCCAGCAGCCTGACTAGCGGGGGGACCATCTACGAGCAGTACTTC. Amino acid sequence: CASSLTSGGTIYEQYF.

The chain joins TRBV14 to TRBJ2-7, with no clear D. With 3 bases removed from V and 1 base from J, the gap between germline ends came to 7 bases. Looked up from germline, CDR1 is SGHDN and CDR2 is FVKESK. The CDR3 runs to 13 residues. The CDR3 protein is CASSHISSYEQYF. In DNA, the CDR3 is TGTGCCAGCAGCCATATCTCTTCCTACGAGCAGTACTTC.

J is TRBJ2-7 and V is TRBV9; 7 nucleotides align to TRBD2. CDR1 SGDLS and CDR2 YYNGEE come from the germline V gene. This CDR3 has 15 residues. V lost 3 bases to trimming and J lost 1 base; unmatched junction nucleotides: 7. The CDR3 region has the DNA TGTGCCAGCAGCGCAGAGCGGGGTCCTTCCTACGAGCAGTACTTC. It specifies CASSAERGPSYEQYF.

The gene calls are TRBV7-9 and TRBJ2-3; 8 nucleotides agree with TRBD1. Germline CDR1 is SEHNR and CDR2 is FQNEAQ (reference sequence). The trim removed 5 bases at V and 5 bases at J, leaving 12 bases unmatched. This CDR3 is 16 amino acids long. The CDR3 nucleotides are TGTGCCAGCAGCCGTTTGGGACAGGCCCTATTAGATACGCAGTATTTT. It translates to CASSRLGQALLDTQYF.

This clonotype was recorded a few times. The chain couples TRBV4-3 to TRBJ2-7, with D perhaps TRBD1 or TRBD2 (5 bases each). The DNA end is a closer match to TRBJ2-5, so the J assignment may be wrong. Germline values: CDR1 LGHNA, CDR2 YSLEER. This CDR3 is built from 15 residues. The CDR3 DNA is TGCGCCAGCAGCCAAGATCTTGCAGGGAGAGAGACCCAGTACTTC. It yields the protein CASSQDLAGRETQYF.

This clonotype was recorded a few times. The V call is TRBV10-3, the J call TRBJ1-2; TRBD1 might be the D (5 bases). The CDR3 has 15 amino acids. The germline V gene has CDR1 ENHRY and CDR2 SYGVKD. V lost 6 bases, J lost 0 bases, and 14 bases lay in between. CDR3 DNA: TGTGCCATCAGCGGGGCGGACCGAGCTAACTATGGCTACACCTTC. Its translation is CAISGADRANYGYTF.

This clonotype was recorded a few times. The rearrangement joins TRBV2 to TRBJ2-7, with 9 bases aligning to TRBD1. J lost 0 bases, V lost 5 bases, and 5 bases had no gene match. The germline gives CDR1 SNHLY, CDR2 FYNNEI. This CDR3 is 15 amino acids long. CDR3 in DNA: TGTGCCAGCAGTACAGGGGGCCAGCCCTCCTACGAGCAGTACTTC. It translates to CASSTGGQPSYEQYF.

The chain joins TRBV6-2 or TRBV6-3 to TRBJ2-1; 9 bases map to TRBD2. Trimming took 5 bases from V and 3 from J; bases not matched to a gene: 20. Per the germline V gene, CDR1 is MNHEY and CDR2 is SVGEGT. The CDR3 consists of 20 residues. This CDR3 reads CASSPRTGRGGRVNYNEQFF. CDR3 DNA: TGTGCCAGCAGTCCACGAACGGGGCGGGGGGGCAGAGTTAACTACAATGAGCAGTTCTTC.